This T cell receptor beta chain stems from a study of blood T cell repertoires in COVID-19. For the study at large: COVID-19 samples collected from the United States, Italy and Spain covered acute and convalescent phases.

Trimming stripped 0 bases from V and 6 bases from J, with 5 bases between. CDR3 length: 13 amino acids. The germline CDR1 and CDR2 sequences are LGHNA and YSLEER. Authors' analysis steps: Amplification of reference gene primers provided the estimated nucleated cell counts. Clones were sequenced by immunoSEQ multiplex PCR, and TCRdb holds only the in-frame ones, with some missing. From that table come the V and J calls and clone size; the DNA was used to work out D and trimming. The data contain fewer than 85,000 clones, around 80% of them seen just once; the ten biggest clones take up 20%. The chain couples TRBV4-3 to TRBJ1-4; unclear D gene. This TCR was recovered from a woman over 75 with active or convalescent COVID-19. The specimen sequenced was peripheral blood. DNA of the CDR3: TGCGCCAGCAGCCAAGAATCGGATGAAAAACTGTTTTTT. Amino acids: CASSQESDEKLFF.